The present T cell receptor beta chain was sequenced within a study of T cells in Graves' hyperthyroidism and ophthalmopathy. Among ophthalmopathy patients, the Clinical Activity Score reached at least 3, the NOSPECS grade reached at least 4, and duration remained under 3 months. The germline V gene has CDR1 SGHAT and CDR2 FQNNGV. The CDR3 covers 13 residues. The V end lost 10 bases, the J end lost 5 bases, and 17 bases lay between the germline ends. TCR beta CDR3 sequences were amplified from RNA transcripts. First-round RT-PCR targeting the TCR CDR3 was performed with the HTBI primer set. Each CDR3 protein gets one entry after TCRdb re-called the multiplex PCR reads with MiXCR. The table has hundreds of thousands of distinct CDR3 sequences, 14% to 15% seen once.

The chain couples TRBV11-2 to TRBJ2-5; D possibly corresponds to TRBD1 (6 bases). This TCR came from a woman aged 40 to 50 with Graves' ophthalmopathy. The sequenced sample was blood. The CDR3 loop reads CATAGTRSETQYF. The CDR3, as DNA: TGTGCCACCGCCGGGACACGTTCTGAGACCCAGTACTTC.